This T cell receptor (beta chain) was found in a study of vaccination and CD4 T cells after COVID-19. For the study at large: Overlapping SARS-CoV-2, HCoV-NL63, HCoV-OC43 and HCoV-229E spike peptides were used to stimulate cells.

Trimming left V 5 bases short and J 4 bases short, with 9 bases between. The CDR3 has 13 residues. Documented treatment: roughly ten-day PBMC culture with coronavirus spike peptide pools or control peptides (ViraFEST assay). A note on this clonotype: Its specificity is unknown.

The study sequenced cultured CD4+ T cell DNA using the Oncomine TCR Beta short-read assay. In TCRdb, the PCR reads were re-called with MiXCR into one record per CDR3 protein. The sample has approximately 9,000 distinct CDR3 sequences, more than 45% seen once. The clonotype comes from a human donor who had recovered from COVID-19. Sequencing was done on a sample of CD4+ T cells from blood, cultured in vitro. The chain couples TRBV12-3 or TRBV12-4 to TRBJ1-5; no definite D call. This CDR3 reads CASSITQNQPQHF. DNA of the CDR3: TGTGCCAGCAGTATTACCCAAAATCAGCCCCAGCATTTT.